These 17 T cell receptor beta chains were all obtained from the same sample, sequenced in a study of cytomegalovirus exposure and HLA in healthy donors. In the PCR, 60 Vbeta and 13 Jbeta primers were used. Profiling relied on immunoSEQ multiplex PCR, and the TCRdb table lists in-frame clones only, not all of them. The table lists some 200,000 clones, around 80% of them singletons. The sequencing input was PBMCs. These TCRs come from a man in his forties or fifties in good health and CMV-seropositive.

The J gene is TRBJ1-5, the V gene TRBV5-8; D is perhaps TRBD1 (6 bases). The CDR3 is 15 residues long. The V gene lost 2 bases and the J gene lost 0 bases, with 9 bases spanning the gap. Per germline, CDR1 SGHTS and CDR2 YDEGEE. In DNA, the CDR3 is TGTGCCAGCAGCTTCTACAGGGATAGCAATCAGCCCCAGCATTTT. It specifies CASSFYRDSNQPQHF.

The gene calls are TRBV6-5 and TRBJ1-2; D is unresolved. The germline V gene encodes CDR1 MNHEY and CDR2 SVGAGI. The V end was cut by 6 bases, the J end by 1 base, with 12 bases between. The CDR3 length is 14 residues. For the CDR3, the DNA is TGTGCCAGCAGCTGGTTGTCGGGTAACTATGGCTACACCTTC. This gives the protein CASSWLSGNYGYTF.

This clone was observed a few times. The chain couples TRBV15 to TRBJ1-2; D is unresolved. The CDR3 extends over 13 amino acids. The germline V gene has CDR1 LNHNV and CDR2 YYDKDF (reference sequence). The V and J ends lost 0 bases and 8 bases respectively, with 10 bases between them. The chain's CDR3 is CATSRDLAEGYTF. The CDR3 DNA sequence: TGTGCCACCAGCAGAGATCTCGCAGAAGGCTACACCTTC.

V gene TRBV29-1 combines with J gene TRBJ2-2; TRBD2 is a possible D gene (5 bases). Germline V CDR1 and CDR2: SQVTM, ANQGSEA. Trimming removed 7 bases from V and 4 bases from J, with 13 bases in between. The CDR3 sequence is 13 residues long. The chain's CDR3 is CSGREGGTGELFF. DNA for the CDR3: TGCAGCGGGCGAGAGGGCGGCACCGGGGAGCTGTTTTTT.

This clone was counted only a few times. The chain uses TRBV4-3 and TRBJ2-1; 7 bases line up with TRBD1. After removal of 3 bases from V and 2 bases from J, the junction contained 4 bases not matched to a gene. CDR1 and CDR2 (germline): LGHNA, YSLEER. The CDR3 sequence is 15 residues long. CDR3 bases: TGCGCCAGCAGCCAGGGGACAGAAACCTACAATGAGCAGTTCTTC. This encodes CASSQGTETYNEQFF.

The rearrangement joins TRBV7-8 to TRBJ2-1, with a tentative D call TRBD1 (5 bases). Per the germline V gene, CDR1 is SGHVS and CDR2 is FQNEAQ. V was cut by 1 base and J by 4 bases, with 11 bases left in between. CDR3 length equals 15 residues. The CDR3: CASSLEGAGYNEQFF. CDR3 in DNA: TGTGCCAGCAGCTTAGAAGGTGCAGGGTACAATGAGCAGTTCTTC.

V is TRBV19 and J is TRBJ1-1, with TRBD1 as a possible D gene (5 bases). Germline CDR1 is LNHDA and CDR2 is SQIVND (reference sequence). The CDR3 is 16 residues long. Trimming removed 3 bases at V and 1 base at J, with 15 bases between. The CDR3 loop is CASSMGREGRNTEAFF. CDR3 in DNA: TGTGCCAGTAGTATGGGGCGGGAGGGACGGAACACTGAAGCTTTCTTT.

This clone was detected only once. The chain recombines TRBV28 with TRBJ2-7; a weak D match, TRBD2 (7 bases). The CDR3 spans 14 residues. V was cut by 4 bases and J by 4 bases, with 14 bases left in between. Germline lookup yields CDR1 MDHEN and CDR2 SYDVKM. CDR3 in amino acids: CASSWEGGDYEQYF. The DNA of the CDR3 is TGTGCCAGCAGTTGGGAGGGGGGGGATTACGAGCAGTACTTC.

V gene TRBV7-2 combines with J gene TRBJ1-5; 7 bases match TRBD1. Germline CDR1 SGHTA, CDR2 FQGNSA. Losses at the gene ends were 4 bases for V and 3 bases for J; bases not matched to a gene: 3. The CDR3 totals 14 residues. The CDR3: CASSSGTVNQPQHF. The CDR3 DNA reads TGTGCCAGCAGCTCAGGGACAGTCAATCAGCCCCAGCATTTT.

The rearrangement joins TRBV27 to TRBJ2-7; TRBD1 might be the D (6 bases). The CDR3 runs 14 residues. The V gene's germline CDR1 is MNHEY and CDR2 SMNVEV (reference sequence). The V gene lost 2 bases and the J gene lost 1 base, with 9 bases spanning the gap. The CDR3 nucleotides read TGTGCCAGCAGTTTAATGGGGGCATCCTACGAGCAGTACTTC. This sequence encodes CASSLMGASYEQYF.

The J gene is TRBJ2-4, the V gene TRBV5-1; possibly TRBD2 for D (6 bases). The CDR3 length is 14 residues. V shed 7 bases and J shed 0 bases, with 11 bases lying between them. The germline gives CDR1 SGHRS, CDR2 YFSETQ. CDR3 in amino acids: CASGTGLAKNIQYF. In nucleotides, the CDR3 is TGCGCCAGCGGGACTGGGTTAGCCAAAAACATTCAGTACTTC.

Only a few counts were recorded for this clone. The chain recombines TRBV10-3 with TRBJ1-2, with 7 nucleotides matching TRBD1. The CDR3 extends over 14 amino acids. The germline gives CDR1 ENHRY, CDR2 SYGVKD. Trimming removed 8 bases from V and 4 bases from J; junction bases left unmatched: 10. This chain's CDR3 is CAISAGTAVYGYTF. CDR3 sequence (DNA): TGTGCCATCTCCGCCGGGACAGCGGTCTATGGCTACACCTTC.

This chain connects TRBV6-6 to TRBJ1-2, with TRBD1 matching 7 bases. The CDR3 totals 14 residues. CDR1 and CDR2 (germline): MNHNY, SVGAGI (reference sequence). With V trimmed by 4 bases and J by 5 bases, 7 bases remained unmatched. CDR3 DNA sequence: TGTGCCAGCAGTTCCGACAGGGCGGATTATGGCTACACCTTC. It encodes CASSSDRADYGYTF.

The V call is TRBV7-2, the J call TRBJ2-5; D unclear. The J call is uncertain, as TRBJ2-7 better fits the DNA end. Germline V gives CDR1 SGHTA, CDR2 FQGNSA. The CDR3 is 12 residues long. This CDR3 reads CASSLVTYEQYF. The CDR3 DNA reads as TGTGCCAGCAGCTTAGTGACTTACGAGCAGTACTTC.

The chain joins TRBV19 to TRBJ1-5; D uncertain. This CDR3 is built from 15 residues. Trimming took off 5 bases at V and 2 bases at J, with 13 bases between the two ends. Germline CDR1 LNHDA, CDR2 SQIVND (reference sequence). CDR3 nucleotides: TGTGCCAGTAGTCCGAAGCGCTCGGGCAATCAGCCCCAGCATTTT. It codes for CASSPKRSGNQPQHF.

The rearrangement links TRBV28 to TRBJ2-7, with D perhaps matching TRBD1 (6 bases). The V end lost 7 bases, the J end lost 12 bases, and 16 bases lay between the germline ends. Looked up from germline, CDR1 is MDHEN and CDR2 is SYDVKM. CDR3 length: 11 residues. The CDR3 protein is CASTPGQDLYF. The CDR3 DNA reads as TGTGCCAGCACCCCGGGACAAGACTTGTACTTC. The variable domain in full, completed from reference TRBV28 and TRBJ2-7, reads DVKVTQSSRYLVKRTGEKVFLECVQDMDHENMFWYRQDPGLGLRLIYFSYDVKMKEKGDIPEGYSVSREKKERFSLILESASTNQTSMYLCASTPGQDLYFGPGTRLTVT.

The V gene is TRBV7-2, the J gene TRBJ2-7; possibly TRBD2 for D (7 bases). The CDR3 runs 13 residues. Trimming cost V 5 bases and J 6 bases, with 14 bases left between them. Germline CDR1 reads SGHTA; CDR2 reads FQGNSA. Here the CDR3 DNA reads TGTGCCAGCAGCCTCCGCGGGGGCGGCGAGCAGTACTTC. This gives the protein CASSLRGGGEQYF.